This T cell receptor (beta chain) was sequenced during a study of shared clonotypes between healthy human individuals (dated by TCRdb to about 2020). About the investigation overall: The cohort included three men and a couple of women between 18 and 49 years of age. For each donor, CD4 naive and CD4 memory were each given three plates, CD8 naive was given two plates, and CD8 memory was given one plate. The study deeply sequenced blood TCR repertoires of about five healthy adults to estimate repertoire size and the extent of clonotype sharing between individuals. To increase sequencing depth and limit assay-specific biases, different laboratories used diverse techniques to prepare libraries and sequence TCR repertoires. Each donor's leukapheresis produced roughly between about 0.85 and 10 billion PBMCs. Results the study describes overall, beyond this receptor: Roughly 5.2% of naive CD4, 3.5% of naive CD8, about 2.1% of memory CD4, and 0.4% of memory CD8 clonotypes were shared across a few donors. Compared with non-shared clonotypes, the clonotypes found in all four sorted-subset donors had higher generation probabilities. Sampling was limited to blood, and TCR repertoires in tissue likely differ from TCR repertoires in blood. Even with the large sequencing depth, rarefaction of the sorted-subset datasets indicated that sequencing was incomplete. The small number of donors limited the genetic and exposure-history diversity represented. Pairwise subsampling indicated that sequencing depth was expected to affect the degree of clonotype sharing among donors. Naive subsets generally had larger estimated clonotype richness than memory subsets.

Using the deep immunoSEQ assay, multiplex PCR amplified TCR CDR3 regions from genomic DNA. Extracted genomic DNA from each cell subset was distributed evenly across all wells of several immunoSEQ 96-well plates, and each plate was treated as a replicate. For sorted subsets, around 0.2 ug genomic DNA, equal to tens of thousands of T cell genomes, was loaded into each replicate PCR. Purified libraries were measured with a Qubit 3.0 fluorometer, size-checked on a Bioanalyzer 2100, and measured again with the KAPA Library Quantification kit. A separate single-read 150-cycle Illumina NextSeq 550 flow cell was used to sequence each immunoSEQ 96-well plate. Concerning the study's data processing: The immunoSEQ output contained only junctional sequences without quality scores, so filtering could not match that applied to full-length reads. To assign V/J genes and CDR3, sequences were annotated against IMGT germline references using PyIR, a Python wrapper for IgBLAST v1.9. Reads were removed for weak V/J assignments (E-value above 1e-6), missing CDR3, stop codons, out-of-frame junctions, or ambiguous translated residues. A V3J clonotype was defined by an identical inferred V gene, J gene, and CDR3 amino acid sequence. The percentage overlap between two repertoires was calculated by dividing the number of shared unique clonotypes by the size of the smaller repertoire. RTK rarefaction, the Chao1 estimator, and Recon v2.1 estimates of unobserved clonotypes were used to assess repertoire richness. Generation probabilities were computed with OLGA for all TCRbeta clonotypes obtained by the gDNA method from four donors. The clones in this table, taken by TCRdb from immuneACCESS, are in-frame only. Not every clone is retained; where verified, under half of the shortfall comes from an unresolved V gene, and the cause of the rest is unknown. V, J and clone size are taken as reported in that table, and D and trimming were inferred from the DNA itself. Present in this sample are over a million clones, more than 60% of which were seen just once. The top ten constitute about 1.5% of the sample.

Healthy HIV-negative adults with no recently reported acute infections or vaccinations were included as donors. All donors were Caucasian adults living in Nashville, Tennessee, USA. CD4+ T cells were enriched through magnetic negative selection, after which naive cells were positively selected on CD45RA and the remaining negative fraction served as the memory subset. After blood collection by leukapheresis, PBMCs were isolated using Ficoll-Histopaque density gradient centrifugation and then cryopreserved in the vapor phase of liquid nitrogen. Analytical flow cytometry was used to check the purity and quantity of every magnetically sorted T cell population. Genomic DNA was isolated from every sorted fraction and measured by UV absorbance on a Nanodrop 2000c. This clone showed up just a few times. Its antigen is unknown. The record has no base qualities; no much larger clone is one base away. The CDR3, from cysteine to phenylalanine, totals 13 residues. Only the CDR3 DNA is retained, 39 bases long and in frame from the first base.

The TCR comes from a man aged 18 to 30 in good health. Sample: memory CD4+ T cells sorted from blood. Taken with the paper, the label for cell subset or site translates to: CD45RA-negative fraction. Rearrangement joined TRBV1 to TRBJ1-3; the table gives TRBD1 as D, unverified against the DNA. TRBV1 is a documented pseudogene. The CDR3 here reads CTSSHPDRNTIYF. The nucleotides are TGCACCAGCAGCCATCCCGACAGAAACACCATATATTTT.